These 26 T cell receptor beta chains were all obtained from the same sample, sequenced in a study of response to subunit inactivated influenza vaccine. TCRdb re-derived calls from the RT-PCR reads in MiXCR, one entry per CDR3 protein. The sample records fewer than 700,000 distinct CDR3 sequences, approximately 12% being singletons. The material sequenced was PBMCs from blood, taken around seven weeks after vaccination. These receptors all come from a man aged 45 to 65 who received an inactivated influenza vaccine.

This clonotype was observed a handful of times. The chain couples TRBV6-1 to TRBJ1-6; 10 bases are a match to TRBD1. The CDR3 is 15 residues long. V trimming: 6 bases; J trimming: 4 bases; junction bases outside the gene matches: 3. The V gene's germline CDR1 is MNHNS and CDR2 SASEGT. The DNA for the CDR3 is TGTGCCAGCAGCCCGGGACAGGGGTATAATTCACCCCTCCACTTT. It is translated as CASSPGQGYNSPLHF.

The rearrangement links TRBV12-3 or TRBV12-4 to TRBJ1-5; no firm D call. The ends were cut back, 0 bases at V and 0 bases at J, with 15 bases in the middle. The CDR3 covers 18 residues. The CDR3 reads CASSLALRLGHSNQPQHF. The CDR3 DNA reads TGTGCCAGCAGTTTAGCGCTGCGTTTAGGGCATAGCAATCAGCCCCAGCATTTT.

This clonotype was counted many times. The V and J genes are TRBV10-3 and TRBJ2-7; 10 bases are a match to TRBD1. Germline values: CDR1 ENHRY, CDR2 SYGVKD. Unmatched junction bases numbered 3, after V lost 7 bases and J lost 0 bases. This CDR3 region has 14 residues. CDR3 DNA sequence: TGTGCCATCAATGACAGGGGGCACTCCTACGAGCAGTACTTC. It translates to CAINDRGHSYEQYF.

This clonotype was detected many times. The CDR3 DNA reads as TGCAGTGCTAGAGCTAGCGGGAGGGCCAGAGAGACCCAGTACTTC. It specifies CSARASGRARETQYF. The V gene is TRBV20-1, the J gene TRBJ2-5; 12 bases are shared with TRBD2. CDR3 length: 15 residues. Germline assignment: CDR1 DFQATT and CDR2 SNEGSKA (reference sequence). The V and J ends lost 1 base and 4 bases, in that order; junction bases with no gene match: 4.

Only a few counts were recorded for this clonotype. V and J are TRBV4-1 and TRBJ2-1; possibly TRBD1 for D (6 bases). The CDR3 has 15 residues. V lost 0 bases and J lost 4, with 10 bases in between. Germline CDR1 and CDR2: MGHRA and YSYEKL. CDR3 nucleotides: TGCGCCAGCAGCCAAGATGGTACAGGGTACAATGAGCAGTTCTTC. Translating it yields CASSQDGTGYNEQFF.

This clonotype was counted only a few times. The CDR3 nucleotides are TGCAGCGTTGGGGGTTCCCCTCGGGACAGGGACACAGATACGCAGTATTTT. As protein: CSVGGSPRDRDTDTQYF. The V call is TRBV29-1, the J call TRBJ2-3; 9 nucleotides agree with TRBD1. Trimming cost V 4 bases and J 2 bases; bases outside gene matches: 13. Per germline, CDR1 SQVTM and CDR2 ANQGSEA. CDR3 size: 17 residues.

This clonotype appeared many times. The chain links TRBV2 to TRBJ2-7; no firm D call. The CDR3 loop spans 13 amino acids. Per the germline V gene, CDR1 is SNHLY and CDR2 is FYNNEI. V lost 3 bases and J lost 1, with 7 bases in between. The CDR3 sequence is CASSDALSYEQYF. The CDR3 DNA is TGTGCCAGCAGTGATGCCTTATCCTACGAGCAGTACTTC.

This clonotype occurred many times. The J gene is TRBJ2-7, the V gene TRBV7-2; 12 positions match TRBD2. The CDR3 runs 13 residues. V lost 8 bases and J lost 4; bases outside the gene matches: 3. CDR1 SGHTA and CDR2 FQGNSA come from the germline V gene. DNA for the CDR3: TGTGCCAGCGCCGGGACTAGCGGGTACGAGCAGTACTTC. Its protein product is CASAGTSGYEQYF.

In this sample, this clonotype turned up a few times. The V and J genes are TRBV20-1 and TRBJ2-3, with D unclear. The CDR3 is made up of 11 amino acids. The V end was cut by 6 bases, the J end by 6 bases, with 10 bases between. Germline V lookup: CDR1 DFQATT, CDR2 SNEGSKA (reference sequence). CDR3 coding DNA: TGCAGTGCCGCCACAAGGGATACGCAGTATTTT. Its translation is CSAATRDTQYF.

V is TRBV4-3 and J is TRBJ2-1; 10 bases are a match to TRBD2. The CDR3 is 15 residues long. The J segment lost 8 bases and the V segment lost 7 bases, leaving 11 bases of the junction unmatched. Germline assignment: CDR1 LGHNA and CDR2 YSLEER. The CDR3: CASTDQLAGSDEQFF. The CDR3 bases are TGCGCCAGCACGGACCAACTAGCGGGATCCGATGAGCAGTTCTTC.

The chain recombines TRBV11-3 with TRBJ2-1; 9 bases agree with TRBD2. V dropped 5 bases and J dropped 9; count of bases not matched to a gene: 17. Germline values: CDR1 SGHNT, CDR2 YENEEA. CDR3 length equals 17 residues. CDR3 sequence reads: CASSPQGGSGSFSEQFF. The CDR3, as DNA: TGTGCCAGCAGCCCCCAAGGCGGTAGCGGGAGTTTTAGTGAGCAGTTCTTC.

This rearrangement joins TRBV5-1 to TRBJ2-2; D is undetermined. This CDR3 is built from 14 residues. V was pared by 5 bases and J by 0 bases, with 8 bases between. The germline V gene has CDR1 SGHRS and CDR2 YFSETQ. The CDR3 is CASRSLSNTGELFF. For the CDR3, the DNA is TGCGCCAGCAGATCCCTCTCGAACACCGGGGAGCTGTTTTTT.

V usage is TRBV4-3 and J usage is TRBJ2-3; the match to TRBD2 covers 12 bases. The length of the CDR3 is 18 residues. V lost 0 bases, J lost 6 bases, and 10 bases stayed unmatched. Germline assignment: CDR1 LGHNA and CDR2 YSLEER. CDR3 residues: CASSQDWRLAGEGDTQYF. CDR3 sequence (DNA): TGCGCCAGCAGCCAAGATTGGAGACTAGCGGGAGAGGGGGATACGCAGTATTTT.

This clonotype was recorded at least ten times. The chain carries TRBV3-1 and TRBJ1-2, with TRBD1 as a possible D gene (6 bases). The germline V gene encodes CDR1 LGHDT and CDR2 YNNKEL (reference sequence). This CDR3 comprises 15 residues. Trimming pared 7 bases from V and 3 bases from J, leaving 18 bases between. The CDR3 nucleotides read TGTGCCAGCATGGGCGGGGGCCAGGGACACTATGGCTACACCTTC. It yields the protein CASMGGGQGHYGYTF.

The rearrangement links TRBV7-2 to TRBJ2-3; D is ambiguous. Germline V gives CDR1 SGHTA, CDR2 FQGNSA. Trimming removed 1 base from V and 6 bases from J, with 14 bases in between. There are 15 residues in the CDR3. The CDR3 sequence: CASSLVSPRSDTQYF. CDR3 nucleotide sequence: TGTGCCAGCAGCTTAGTTTCTCCGCGTTCTGATACGCAGTATTTT.

There are a few counts of this clonotype. V usage is TRBV12-3 or TRBV12-4 and J usage is TRBJ1-1; D is uncertain. This CDR3 has 15 residues. Trimming left V 3 bases short and J 4 bases short, with 15 bases between. The CDR3 protein is CASSFSGSLSTEAFF. In nucleotides, the CDR3 is TGTGCCAGCAGTTTTTCGGGGAGTTTAAGCACTGAAGCTTTCTTT.

This clonotype has more than one count but fewer than ten. DNA for the CDR3: TGTGCCAGCAGAGGACACCAAAATTCACCCCTCCACTTT. It encodes CASRGHQNSPLHF. J is TRBJ1-6 and V is TRBV6-1, with D tentatively TRBD1 (5 bases). The CDR3 length is 13 residues. Germline V gives CDR1 MNHNS, CDR2 SASEGT. V lost 6 bases to trimming and J lost 7 bases, with 10 bases between them.

This sequence joins TRBV28 and TRBJ1-2, with D uncertain. Trimming left V 3 bases short and J 4 bases short, with 12 bases between. Germline V lookup: CDR1 MDHEN, CDR2 SYDVKM. CDR3 length equals 14 residues. The CDR3 sequence is CASSLTGIGYGYTF. CDR3 nucleotide sequence: TGTGCCAGCAGTTTGACCGGCATCGGCTATGGCTACACCTTC.

This clonotype occurred a few times. The CDR3 here is CASSSTGRQNSPLHF. CDR3 DNA sequence: TGCGCCAGCAGCAGCACGGGACGGCAGAATTCACCCCTCCACTTT. The chain recombines TRBV5-1 with TRBJ1-6; a weak D match, TRBD1 (5 bases). The germline V and J ends were trimmed by 4 bases and 7 bases, with 15 bases remaining between them. The CDR3 is made up of 15 amino acids. CDR1 is SGHRS and CDR2 is YFSETQ in the germline V gene.

Only a few counts were recorded for this clonotype. The rearrangement links TRBV5-1 to TRBJ2-3; D remains unclear. Germline CDR1 and CDR2: SGHRS and YFSETQ. The CDR3 has 10 amino acids. V was cut by 7 bases and J by 9 bases, with 9 bases left in between. This CDR3 reads CASAGHTQYF. CDR3 coding DNA: TGCGCCAGCGCAGGCCACACGCAGTATTTT.

This clonotype was counted ten times or more. The chain combines TRBV24-1 with TRBJ2-2; D call uncertain. The V end lost 1 base, the J end lost 1 base, and 9 bases lay between the germline ends. This CDR3 spans 16 amino acids. From germline, CDR1 is KGHDR and CDR2 SFDVKD. The CDR3 region has the DNA TGTGCCACCAGTGATTTAAATAATGTGAACACCGGGGAGCTGTTTTTT. Amino acids: CATSDLNNVNTGELFF.

This clonotype showed up many times. This rearrangement joins TRBV20-1 to TRBJ1-2; the D is unclear. Trimming took off 0 bases at V and 6 bases at J, with 8 bases between the two ends. From germline, CDR1 is DFQATT and CDR2 SNEGSKA (reference sequence). The CDR3 loop spans 12 amino acids. The CDR3 is CSARDNLNGYTF. CDR3 coding DNA: TGCAGTGCTAGAGATAATCTTAATGGCTACACCTTC.

This clonotype was seen more than once but under ten times. The V call is TRBV6-1, the J call TRBJ2-7; TRBD1 matches 9 bases. V dropped 1 base and J dropped 4; count of bases not matched to a gene: 5. The CDR3 sequence is 15 residues long. The germline CDR1 and CDR2 sequences are MNHNS and SASEGT. CDR3 sequence (DNA): TGTGCCAGCAGTGAAGGGGACAGGGAAAGTTACGAGCAGTACTTC. Translated, it gives CASSEGDRESYEQYF.

The sample holds many counts of this clonotype. The J gene is TRBJ1-1, the V gene TRBV7-9; the D is unclear. The V gene's germline CDR1 is SEHNR and CDR2 FQNEAQ (reference sequence). Trimming shortened V by 3 bases and J by 1 base, and 6 bases separated the two germline ends. CDR3 length equals 13 residues. The CDR3 loop is CASSFVENTEAFF. The CDR3 DNA reads TGTGCCAGCAGCTTCGTTGAGAACACTGAAGCTTTCTTT.

The sample holds one count of this clonotype. The genes are TRBV20-1 and TRBJ2-4; 9 bases are a match to TRBD2. V shed 0 bases and J 4 bases; nucleotides not matched to a gene: 13. Germline CDR1 is DFQATT and CDR2 is SNEGSKA (reference sequence). The CDR3 contains 18 residues. CDR3 nucleotide sequence: TGCAGTGCTAGAGATATCCTAGCGGGACCTAAGGCGAAAAACATTCAGTACTTC. It yields the protein CSARDILAGPKAKNIQYF.

There are a few counts of this clonotype. This chain uses TRBV20-1 with TRBJ2-3; D is possibly TRBD2 (5 bases). The CDR3 runs to 15 residues. The ends were cut back, 6 bases at V and 1 base at J, with 17 bases in the middle. CDR1 and CDR2 from the germline V gene are DFQATT and SNEGSKA (reference sequence). DNA for the CDR3: TGCAGTGCCGATCGGAGGCCTTGGGGCACAGATACGCAGTATTTT. It codes for CSADRRPWGTDTQYF.